This T cell receptor beta chain originates from a study of T cell responses to AZD1222 COVID-19 vaccine listed by TCRdb under 2021. The study in broad terms: A total of about 250 trial participants underwent TCR sequencing, of whom approximately 200 had received two doses of AZD1222 and 26 had received two doses of the MenACWY control vaccine. Enrollment into the trials was organized by age into subgroups of 18-55, 56-69 and 70-plus years, and those subgroups contained approximately 150, 30 and 60 TCR-sequenced participants, respectively.

The full study reports these points: Because no day 14 peak-response samples were available, repertoires were characterized only after the peak T cell response. Reportedly, almost half of the unique spike-specific TCRs recognized epitopes lying outside the regions that are mutated in the B.1.351 and B.1.1.7 variants. Only a handful of AZD1222 recipients were SARS-CoV-2 seropositive at baseline, limiting conclusions about previously exposed vaccinees. Most participants were white British and females outnumbered males, and the authors suggested that clonal diversity may have been underestimated. Vaccine-associated CD4 TCRs spanned the whole spike protein, with dominant responses in regions 160-218 and 743-854. The 56-69-year group was small, and its depth increase did not reach significance, likely because of low power. After two AZD1222 doses, spike-specific TCR breadth and depth were significantly higher than at day 0 and than in MenACWY recipients.

The CDR3 regions of human TCRbeta chains were subjected to immunosequencing. Concerning the study's data processing: TCRs in the repertoires were matched against a reference library of SARS-CoV-2-specific TCRs that had been generated with the MIRA antigen-specificity platform. Breadth was defined as the fraction of unique TCRs that were SARS-CoV-2-associated. Depth was defined as the fraction of total T cells that were SARS-CoV-2-associated. Using the MIRA data, each spike-specific TCR was mapped to the spike region that the TCR reacts to and placed in a CD4 or CD8 class. Log10-transformed breadth and depth values were compared by one-way ANOVA with Sidak's multiple comparisons tests. As stored in TCRdb, this immuneACCESS dataset retains in-frame rearrangements with V and J assigned. A fraction of the clones does not appear; measured against another copy, unresolved V genes explain less than half of the discrepancy, and the remainder lacks a known reason. That table gives V, J and clone size, and the DNA gave D and trimming. For this sample the table gives 100,000 to 150,000 clones, of which 90% were detected only once. The ten largest make up less than 4.5% of the sample.

Note on this clone: The clone's antigen remains unknown. Per-base qualities were not stored, and no clone one base away is much larger.

In the paper's terms, the time point label means: baseline before first vaccination. What this sample's treatment or condition label stands for: meningococcal conjugate vaccine given as trial control. Vaccinee samples were obtained from the UK trials COV001 and COV002, which included a single-blind randomized controlled phase 2/3 trial of AZD1222 (ChAdOx1 nCoV-19) in healthy adults. For TCRbeta chain sequencing, PBMC samples from trial participants were taken at day 0 and at day 28 after the second dose. The clonotype comes from an adult in good health. The sample was peripheral blood, taken on day 0 of MenACWY control vaccination.

CDR3 region: CASNSGGRDEKLFF. The DNA reads TGTGCCAGCAATTCGGGAGGGAGAGATGAAAAACTGTTTTTT. The chain is assembled from TRBV28 and TRBJ1-4; the D gene lacks a confident call. The germline V gene supplies CDR1 MDHEN and CDR2 SYDVKM. V is clipped by 7 bases and J by 6 bases, and the sequence between their germline boundaries is 15 bases long. From the cysteine up to the phenylalanine, the CDR3 has a length of 14 residues. CDR3 DNA is the only sequence kept; it has 42 bases, read in frame from the first base.